The rows below give T cell receptor beta chains drawn from one sample of a study of OX40 agonist ivuxolimab in advanced cancers. Clones were sequenced by immunoSEQ multiplex PCR, and TCRdb holds only the in-frame ones, with some missing. The table lists about 82,000 clones, over 80% of them singletons. The sequences come from CD4+ or CD8+ T cells sorted from blood, collected in a trial of the OX40 agonist ivuxolimab. The receptor set was obtained from an adult with an advanced solid tumor such as melanoma, head and neck, liver or kidney cancer. Both conserved end residues are part of each CDR3. A D gene is named only where the DNA matches it firmly. Clone size is given for some rows only: seen once, a few or many times, or a class if the clone is expanded.

>.|TRBJ2-2|.|TRBV6-5
TGTGCCAGCAGTTACTCACCAGGGGGGAGCGGGGAGCTGTTTTTT
CASSYSPGGSGELFF
>TRBD1|TRBJ2-7|.|TRBV5-1
TGCGCCAGCAGCTCGGAGGGGACAGGCGCTGGCGAGCAGTACTTC
CASSSEGTGAGEQYF
>.|TRBJ2-5|.|TRBV19
TGTGCCAGTAGTGTCGGACCCCGGGGCCAAGAGACCCAGTACTTC
CASSVGPRGQETQYF
>.|TRBJ1-5|.|TRBV7-2
TGTGCCAGCAGCTTAGAACTTGGAGGCAATCAGCCCCAGCATTTT
CASSLELGGNQPQHF
>.|TRBJ2-5|.|TRBV7-6
TGTGCCAGCAGCCGACAGGGAGGGGCGCAAGAGACCCAGTACTTC
CASSRQGGAQETQYF
>TRBD2|TRBJ2-5|.|TRBV6-6
TGTGCCAGCAGTTACTTACTAGCGGGGCAAGAGACCCAGTACTTC
CASSYLLAGQETQYF
>.|TRBJ2-2|.|TRBV27
TGTGCCAGCAGTCTTGACAGGTTCACCGGGGAGCTGTTTTTT
CASSLDRFTGELFF
>.|TRBJ1-2|once|TRBV7-2
TGTGCCAGCAGCACGTCGCAGGGAAGAGACGGCTACACCTTC
CASSTSQGRDGYTF
>TRBD1|TRBJ2-3|.|TRBV19
TGTGCCAGTAGTCTCCGGGACAGCAAGGCAGATACGCAGTATTTT
CASSLRDSKADTQYF
>TRBD1|TRBJ2-3|once|TRBV5-1
TGCGCCAGCAGCACCGGGACAGGGACCACAGATACGCAGTATTTT
CASSTGTGTTDTQYF
>.|TRBJ1-1|.|TRBV2
TGTGCCAGCAGCTCGGCCCCTGAAGCTTTCTTT
CASSSAPEAFF
>TRBD1|TRBJ2-7|few|TRBV7-2
TGTGCCAGCAGCGGGACAGGGTACGAGCAGTACTTC
CASSGTGYEQYF
>.|TRBJ2-1|.|TRBV7-3
TGTGCCAGCAGCCCAAGTGGGGCCAGCTCCTACAATGAGCAGTTCTTC
CASSPSGASSYNEQFF
>.|TRBJ2-6|.|TRBV7-3
TGTGCCAGCAGCTTAACGGGGAGCCGGGCCAACGTCCTGACTTTC
CASSLTGSRANVLTF
>TRBD1|TRBJ2-4|.|TRBV5-1
TGCGCCAGCAAGTGGACAGGGGAAAACATTCAGTACTTC
CASKWTGENIQYF
>.|TRBJ1-2|.|TRBV6-5
TGTGCCAGCAGACCCTCCGTCCCGGGGGGCGGCTACACCTTC
CASRPSVPGGGYTF
>TRBD1|TRBJ1-1|once|TRBV5-6
TGTGCCAGCAGCTATGACAGGGGATATAACACTGAAGCTTTCTTT
CASSYDRGYNTEAFF
>.|TRBJ1-2|.|TRBV7-2
TGTGCCAGCAGCTTAGGGGTAGGAGGTGGCTACACCTTC
CASSLGVGGGYTF
>.|TRBJ2-1|.|TRBV6-5
TGTGCCAGCAGTTACTCGATGGGGTCCTACAATGAGCAGTTCTTC
CASSYSMGSYNEQFF
>.|TRBJ1-5|.|TRBV19
TGTGCCAGTAGTATTTTCGCGGCCGATAATCAGCCCCAGCATTTT
CASSIFAADNQPQHF
>.|TRBJ2-5|.|TRBV5-1
TGCGCCAGCAGCCCGGGACAACAACAAGAGACCCAGTACTTC
CASSPGQQQETQYF
>TRBD1|TRBJ1-5|.|TRBV6-6
TGTGCCAGCAGTGGGACAGGGGAAAATCAGCCCCAGCATTTT
CASSGTGENQPQHF
>.|TRBJ1-5|.|TRBV11-2
TGTGCCAGCAGCTTAGACTTCGGGGGCGGGCATCAGCCCCAGCATTTT
CASSLDFGGGHQPQHF
>TRBD2|TRBJ2-1|.|TRBV19
TGTGCCAGTAGTATAGGGGCTAGCGGCTTCTACAATGAGCAGTTCTTC
CASSIGASGFYNEQFF
>.|TRBJ1-4|.|TRBV20-1
TGCAGTGCTAGAGGGGGAGAAAAACTGTTTTTT
CSARGGEKLFF